This TCR beta chain was recorded in a study of blood T cell repertoires in COVID-19. Trimming took 7 bases from V and 7 from J; bases not matched to a gene: 9. The CDR3 is 13 residues long. CDR1 and CDR2 from the germline V gene are MNHEY and SVGAGI. Repertoires were generated with immunoSEQ multiplex PCR, while TCRdb's copy carries only in-frame clones and drops some. The sample has 220,000 or so clones, roughly 88% seen once. This clone was counted ten times or more. This TCR was recovered from a woman aged 45-65 years who had recovered from COVID-19. The chain couples TRBV6-5 to TRBJ1-2; 7 positions agree with TRBD1. Material for sequencing was PBMCs or T cells enriched from blood (not recorded which). The CDR3 nucleotides read TGTGCCAGCACCGACAGGGCGGTGGGTGGCTACACCTTC. This translates into CASTDRAVGGYTF.